This record concerns one TCR beta chain sequence. Per the original data handling: Estimates of nucleated cell counts were drawn from the amplification of reference gene primers. The method was immunoSEQ multiplex PCR; TCRdb's version includes in-frame clones alone and lacks a portion of them. The V and J calls and the clone size are those of that table, but D and trimming were determined from the DNA. Altogether about 100,000 clones are present, about 87% being singletons, with the ten largest covering about 3%. The length of the CDR3 is 14 residues. Unmatched junction bases numbered 2, after V lost 2 bases and J lost 1 base. Germline V gene lookup returns CDR1 MDHEN and CDR2 SYDVKM. This specimen belongs to a study of blood T cell repertoires in COVID-19. Study context: Sites in the United States, Italy and Spain provided acute and convalescent COVID-19 samples.

The receptor comes from a man in his fifties or sixties with active or convalescent COVID-19. The V and J genes are TRBV28 and TRBJ2-7; TRBD2 agrees at 7 bases. Input material: peripheral blood. The CDR3 region has the DNA TGTGCCAGCAGTTTAGCGGGGGTGTCCTACGAGCAGTACTTC. Amino acid sequence: CASSLAGVSYEQYF.